This T cell receptor beta chain was identified during a study of T cell responses to AZD1222 COVID-19 vaccine (dated by TCRdb to 2020 to 2022). Regarding the complete study: TCR sequencing was performed for roughly 250 trial participants, of whom around 200 were given two doses of AZD1222 and about 25 were given two doses of MenACWY control vaccine. Enrollment into the trials was organized by age into subgroups of 18-55, 56-69 and 70-plus years, and those subgroups contained approximately 160, 26 and 62 TCR-sequenced participants, respectively.

The time point label of this sample denotes: baseline before first vaccination. Interpreted using the paper, the treatment or condition label stands for: meningococcal conjugate vaccine given as trial control. Vaccinee samples were obtained from the UK trials COV001 and COV002, which included a single-blind randomized controlled phase 2/3 trial of AZD1222 (ChAdOx1 nCoV-19) in healthy adults. Trial participant PBMC samples were collected at day 0 and day 28 after the second dose for TCRbeta chain sequencing. The germline V gene encodes CDR1 GTSNPN and CDR2 SVGIG (reference sequence). The CDR3 runs 14 residues from the cysteine to the phenylalanine. Only the CDR3 portion is preserved as DNA: 42 bases, with reading frame beginning at the first base. V is pared back by 2 bases and J by 6 bases, with 13 bases lying between the germline termini. The CDR3 regions of human TCRbeta chains were analyzed by immunosequencing. Processing in the source paper ran as follows. TCRs in the repertoires were compared against a reference library of SARS-CoV-2-specific TCRs that had been generated with the MIRA antigen-specificity platform. Breadth was defined as the fraction of unique TCRs that were SARS-CoV-2-associated. Depth was defined as the fraction of total T cells that were SARS-CoV-2-associated. Using the MIRA data, each spike-specific TCR was assigned both to the spike region to which the TCR was reactive and to a CD4 or CD8 class. Log10-transformed breadth and depth values were compared by one-way ANOVA with Sidak's multiple comparisons tests. Sourced from immuneACCESS, this table was stored by TCRdb with only in-frame sequences that have V and J called. A share of the clones is absent; for the studies checked, an unresolved V gene accounts for under half, and the remainder has no known explanation. Clone size and the V and J calls come from that table; the DNA yielded D and trimming. Recorded for this sample are roughly 49,000 clones; 65% to 85% of them occurred a single time. Of the sample, roughly 20% is held by the ten largest clones.

Overall study outcomes, separate from this receptor: After two AZD1222 doses, spike-specific TCR breadth and depth were significantly higher than at day 0 and than in MenACWY recipients. Because no day 14 peak-response samples were available, the repertoires could be characterized only after the peak T cell response. In the small 56-69-year group, the increase in depth fell short of significance, most likely because of low power. CD4 TCRs associated with the vaccine covered the entire spike protein, and the dominant responses were in regions 160-218 and 743-854. Participants were mostly white British, with more females than males. The authors suggested clonal diversity may have been underestimated. Conclusions about previously exposed vaccinees were limited because only a handful of AZD1222 recipients were SARS-CoV-2 seropositive at baseline. Reportedly, almost half of the unique spike-specific TCRs recognized epitopes lying outside the regions that are mutated in the B.1.351 and B.1.1.7 variants.

For this clone: The antigen it binds to is not known. Within one base of it there is no much larger clone, and no base qualities were kept.

The receptor was isolated from an adult in good health. The rearrangement combines TRBV30 with TRBJ1-4, with the D gene not clear enough to name. Sample: peripheral blood, taken on day 0 of MenACWY control vaccination. The CDR3: CAWSTDADYEKLFF. The nucleotide sequence is TGTGCCTGGAGTACCGACGCCGATTATGAAAAACTGTTTTTT.